The T cell receptor (beta chain) under discussion was sequenced for a study of control samples from healthy donors and cancer patients. Assay used: immunoSEQ multiplex PCR; TCRdb lists only in-frame clones, some missing. The repertoire has around 20,000 clones, around 84% of them found once; the top ten carry around 28%. V dropped 0 bases and J dropped 6 bases, with 11 bases sitting between them. This CDR3 has 14 amino acids. In germline, CDR1 is MNHEY, CDR2 SVGEGT. This chain uses TRBV6-2 or TRBV6-3 with TRBJ2-5, with TRBD1 as a possible D gene (5 bases). The TCR sequence derives from an elderly man with head and neck cancer. Sequenced: PBMCs. CDR3 nucleotides: TGTGCCAGCAGTTACTCCCCAGGGCAGAAGACCCAGTACTTC. It yields the protein CASSYSPGQKTQYF.